The clone carrying this T cell receptor beta chain has ten or more counts. TCRdb recomputed calls from the RT-PCR reads with MiXCR, one row per CDR3 protein. The table includes around 790,000 distinct CDR3 sequences, 21% detected once. These data originate in a study of response to subunit inactivated influenza vaccine. Deletions cut 2 bases from V and 4 bases from J, with 13 bases between. The CDR3 runs to 14 residues. Looked up from germline, CDR1 is DFQATT and CDR2 is SNEGSKA (reference sequence). Sequencing used PBMCs from blood, obtained around 5 days after vaccination. This sequence joins TRBV20-1 and TRBJ2-3; D is perhaps TRBD1 or TRBD2 (5 bases each). The clonotype comes from a middle-aged man who received an inactivated influenza vaccine. The CDR3 DNA reads as TGCAGTGCTAGACAGGGAGATAGGGCAGATACGCAGTATTTT. Its protein product is CSARQGDRADTQYF.